The rows below give T cell receptor beta chains drawn from one sample of a study of early T cells in non-severe SARS-CoV-2 infection. MiXCR, applied by TCRdb to the 5' RACE reads, yields one record per CDR3 protein. The sample includes 50,000 or so distinct CDR3 sequences, about 12% of them seen just once. Sequencing was performed on whole blood. These receptors all stem from an adult who was a healthcare worker with PCR-confirmed SARS-CoV-2 infection or an uninfected control (not recorded which). CDR3s include the opening cysteine and the closing phenylalanine or tryptophan. Each record gives: CDR3 DNA, CDR3 protein, clone size, J gene, D gene, CDR3 length, V gene. The D gene is left open where the match is weak. For some rows the clone size is stated as once, few or many, or as a class when expanded; others skip it.

TGCGCCAGCAGCCAAGTAGCGCGGGAAAAACTGTTTTTT CASSQVAREKLFF few TRBJ1-4 NA 13 TRBV4-1
TGTGCCAGCAGGGGGGGGACCTACGAGCAGTACTTC CASRGGTYEQYF NA TRBJ2-7 TRBD2 12 TRBV2
TGTGCCAGCAGCCAACGGCCACCTGAAGCTTTCTTT CASSQRPPEAFF many TRBJ1-1 NA 12 TRBV3-1
TGCAGTGCTAGAGAATCCCCGGACAGGGCAACCGGCTACACCTTC CSARESPDRATGYTF many TRBJ1-2 TRBD1 15 TRBV20-1
TGTGCCAGCAGCCAATATACAAGTTCACCCCTCCACTTT CASSQYTSSPLHF many TRBJ1-6 NA 13 TRBV4-2
TGTGCCAGCACCCGTGAGGCTTACAATGAGCAGTTCTTC CASTREAYNEQFF many TRBJ2-1 NA 13 TRBV7-9
TGCGCCAGCAGCCAACGAGGATCCTATGGCTACACCTTC CASSQRGSYGYTF many TRBJ1-2 NA 13 TRBV4-1
TGTGCCAGCAGCAAGGTGGACAGCCACTCCTACGAGCAGTACTTC CASSKVDSHSYEQYF NA TRBJ2-7 NA 15 TRBV5-4
TGTGCCAGCAGCTTAGGAGACAATCAGCCCCAGCATTTT CASSLGDNQPQHF many TRBJ1-5 NA 13 TRBV7-3
TGCGCCAGCAGCGAAGGTGATAACAATGAGCAGTTCTTC CASSEGDNNEQFF many TRBJ2-1 NA 13 TRBV5-1
TGCGCCAGCAGCCTACAGGGAAATGAAAAACTGTTTTTT CASSLQGNEKLFF many TRBJ1-4 NA 13 TRBV5-1
TGCAGTGCTACAGGGACAGGTCGCACAGATACGCAGTATTTT CSATGTGRTDTQYF few TRBJ2-3 TRBD1 14 TRBV20-1
TGTGCCAGCAGCGAGGGGGTCTTCAATCAGCCCCAGCATTTT CASSEGVFNQPQHF many TRBJ1-5 NA 14 TRBV5-6
TGCGCCAGCAGCTTGGAGAGTCTCGGGCTGTTTTTT CASSLESLGLFF NA TRBJ2-2 NA 12 TRBV5-1
TGCGCCAGCAGCCCGAGGGCGGGGGACAAGACCCAGTACTTC CASSPRAGDKTQYF many TRBJ2-5 NA 14 TRBV5-1
TGCAGCGTAAAGGGGAACACTGAAGCTTTCTTT CSVKGNTEAFF many TRBJ1-1 NA 11 TRBV29-1
TGTGCCAGTAAAGGACAGGCGTGGGGGGAAGCTTTCTTT CASKGQAWGEAFF few TRBJ1-1 TRBD1 13 TRBV2
TGTGCCAGCAGTTCGGGGACAGGGCCTAGCTCCTACGAGCAGTACTTC CASSSGTGPSSYEQYF many TRBJ2-7 TRBD1 16 TRBV12-3/TRBV12-4
TGTGCCAGCAGCCCTCCCCAACTAGCGGGGAGGTCGGAGACCCAGTACTTC CASSPPQLAGRSETQYF NA TRBJ2-5 NA 17 TRBV21-1
TGCGCCAGCAGCTTGTCTGGGGGGCGCGGCACTGAAGCTTTCTTT CASSLSGGRGTEAFF many TRBJ1-1 NA 15 TRBV5-1
TGTGCCAGCAGCATTTCTCCGGAGGTGGATCAGCCCCAGCATTTT CASSISPEVDQPQHF few TRBJ1-5 NA 15 TRBV9
TGTGCCAGCAGCATACAGGCGTACGGGGAGCTGTTTTTT CASSIQAYGELFF NA TRBJ2-2 NA 13 TRBV12-3/TRBV12-4
TGTGCCAGCAGTACGGGACAGGGGATGACCTACTACAATGAGCAGTTCTTC CASSTGQGMTYYNEQFF many TRBJ2-1 TRBD1 17 TRBV6-5
TGCGCCAGCACGGAGGGGCGTAGCACAGATACGCAGTATTTT CASTEGRSTDTQYF NA TRBJ2-3 NA 14 TRBV5-1
TGTGCCCAGGGGCAGGGAAACGAGCAGTACTTC CAQGQGNEQYF many TRBJ2-7 NA 11 TRBV7-2
TGTGCCAGCAGCTTTACACAGGGGGCAGAGGGCTACACCTTC CASSFTQGAEGYTF many TRBJ1-2 TRBD1 14 TRBV11-2
TGTGCCAGCCGCACAGGGTCGGGAACCGGGGAGCTGTTTTTT CASRTGSGTGELFF many TRBJ2-2 NA 14 TRBV18
TGTGCCAGCAGCGTTACCGGGACAGCTAATGAAAAACTGTTTTTT CASSVTGTANEKLFF many TRBJ1-4 TRBD1 15 TRBV7-9
TGTGCCAGCAGTTCCGGATGGACTAGCACAGATACGCAGTATTTT CASSSGWTSTDTQYF NA TRBJ2-3 NA 15 TRBV12-3/TRBV12-4
TGCAGCGTGCAAGTCGGGGGAGCACAGCCCCAGCATTTT CSVQVGGAQPQHF many TRBJ1-5 NA 13 TRBV29-1
TGCAGTGCAAGACAGGGGGGTTCAACTAATGAAAAACTGTTTTTT CSARQGGSTNEKLFF many TRBJ1-4 TRBD1 15 TRBV20-1
TGTGCCAGCAGCGTAGCCGGGACAGGGGAATATCAAGAGACCCAGTACTTC CASSVAGTGEYQETQYF few TRBJ2-5 TRBD1 17 TRBV9
TGCGCCAGCGGACGGGACCCCAACAATGAGCAGTTCTTC CASGRDPNNEQFF NA TRBJ2-1 NA 13 TRBV5-1
TGTGCCAGCCGAACCGGGACTAGCGGGATCCCGTCCTACGAGCAGTACTTC CASRTGTSGIPSYEQYF many TRBJ2-7 TRBD2 17 TRBV6-1
TGTGCCAGCAGTGAAGCGCCGGTAGGGACTGGAAACACCATATATTTT CASSEAPVGTGNTIYF many TRBJ1-3 NA 16 TRBV6-1
TGTGCCAGCTCTCCCCGCTCGAACACAGATACGCAGTATTTT CASSPRSNTDTQYF many TRBJ2-3 NA 14 TRBV18
TGTGCCAGCAGCCAATACGGGCAAACAGATACGCAGTATTTT CASSQYGQTDTQYF few TRBJ2-3 NA 14 TRBV3-1
TGCAGCGTCCCCGGACTAGCTAATGAGCAGTTCTTC CSVPGLANEQFF NA TRBJ2-1 TRBD2 12 TRBV29-1
TGTGCCAGCAGTTCCCGGTCAGGGAGGGAGACCCAGTACTTC CASSSRSGRETQYF few TRBJ2-5 NA 14 TRBV6-5
TGCGCCAGCAGCTTTTGGGGGGGATACGAGCAGTACTTC CASSFWGGYEQYF many TRBJ2-7 TRBD2 13 TRBV5-1
TGTGCCTGGAGCCCCCGGATCGCCTCGAACACTGAAGCTTTCTTT CAWSPRIASNTEAFF NA TRBJ1-1 NA 15 TRBV30